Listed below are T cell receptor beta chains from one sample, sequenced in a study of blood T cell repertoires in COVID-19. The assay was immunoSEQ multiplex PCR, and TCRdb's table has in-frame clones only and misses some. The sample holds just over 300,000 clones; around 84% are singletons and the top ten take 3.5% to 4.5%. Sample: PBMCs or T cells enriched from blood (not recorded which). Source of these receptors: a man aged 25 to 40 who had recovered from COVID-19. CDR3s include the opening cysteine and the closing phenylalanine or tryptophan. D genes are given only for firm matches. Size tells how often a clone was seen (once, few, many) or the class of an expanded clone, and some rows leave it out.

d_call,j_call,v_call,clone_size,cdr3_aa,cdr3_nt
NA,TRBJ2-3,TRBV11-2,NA,CASRGPGDSTDTQYF,TGTGCCAGCAGGGGGCCGGGGGATAGCACAGATACGCAGTATTTT
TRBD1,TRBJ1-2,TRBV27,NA,CASSFTWTGTYGYTF,TGTGCCAGCAGTTTCACGTGGACAGGCACCTATGGCTACACCTTC
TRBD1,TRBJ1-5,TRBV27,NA,CASRGMTGGANQPQHF,TGTGCCAGTCGAGGGATGACAGGGGGCGCGAATCAGCCCCAGCATTTT
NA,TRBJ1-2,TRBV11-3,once,CASSPGQIFYGYTF,TGTGCCAGCAGCCCCGGACAGATCTTCTATGGCTACACCTTC
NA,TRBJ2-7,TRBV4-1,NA,CASSQDESRPGEQYF,TGCGCCAGCAGCCAAGATGAGAGCAGGCCAGGCGAGCAGTACTTC
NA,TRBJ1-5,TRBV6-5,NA,CASRGQRGALQPQHF,TGTGCCAGCAGAGGACAGCGGGGCGCCCTACAGCCCCAGCATTTT
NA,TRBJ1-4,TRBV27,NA,CASSARSSGWSNEKLFF,TGTGCCAGCAGTGCAAGATCATCAGGGTGGAGTAATGAAAAACTGTTTTTT
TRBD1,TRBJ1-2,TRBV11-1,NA,CASSRRDRVNDGYTF,TGTGCCAGCAGCCGCCGGGACAGGGTAAACGATGGCTACACCTTC
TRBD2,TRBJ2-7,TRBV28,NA,CASGRGATYEQYF,TGTGCCAGCGGGCGGGGGGCCACCTACGAGCAGTACTTC
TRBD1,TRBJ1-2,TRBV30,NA,CARNRGADYGYTF,TGTGCCCGAAACAGGGGCGCTGACTATGGCTACACCTTC
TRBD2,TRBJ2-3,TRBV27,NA,CASSPGTSNTDTQYF,TGTGCCAGCAGTCCGGGGACTAGCAACACAGATACGCAGTATTTT
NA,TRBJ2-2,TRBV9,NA,CASSVGFGQNTGELFF,TGTGCCAGCAGCGTAGGCTTTGGACAGAACACCGGGGAGCTGTTTTTT
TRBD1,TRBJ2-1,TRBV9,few,CASTSGTGKNEQFF,TGTGCCAGCACCAGTGGGACAGGGAAAAATGAGCAGTTCTTC